This T cell receptor beta chain was obtained from a study of blood T cell repertoires in COVID-19. Study in general: Specimens from acute and convalescent COVID-19 originated in the United States, Italy and Spain. Sources were T cells, B-cell-depleted T cells, or PBMCs; the material itself was cDNA or gDNA.

In the authors' methods: Amplification of reference gene primers was used by the study to estimate nucleated cell counts. TCRdb keeps only in-frame clones here, not all; method: immunoSEQ multiplex PCR. V and J calls and clone size are those listed in that table; D and trimming were worked out from the DNA. The sample carries about 120,000 clones, roughly 85% recorded once. This CDR3 spans 20 amino acids. Unmatched junction bases numbered 26, after V lost 6 bases and J lost 6 bases. Germline V gene sequence: CDR1 SGHVS, CDR2 FQNEAQ. This chain uses TRBV7-8 with TRBJ1-5, with TRBD1 matching 7 bases. Material for sequencing was peripheral blood. The sequence was obtained from an elderly man with active or convalescent COVID-19. The CDR3 sequence: CASSSLQGTPFRREGQPQHF. In DNA, the CDR3 is TGTGCCAGCAGTTCATTACAGGGGACCCCTTTCCGCCGTGAAGGTCAGCCCCAGCATTTT.